This TCR beta chain was sequenced in a study of T cell clones after liver transplantation. Study-wide context: TCRbeta sequencing after a pre-transplant mixed lymphocyte reaction identified graft-donor-reactive clones, later tracked in post-transplant blood.

The method was immunoSEQ multiplex PCR; TCRdb's version includes in-frame clones alone and lacks a portion of them. Among about 21,000 clones listed, over 85% were seen once. This sample comprised CD8+ T cells from blood, obtained less than 26 months after liver transplant. This receptor was identified in a human patient who received a liver transplant. The graft donor may have given rise to some T cells.

CDR3 loop: CASTRTSGTTDTQYF. DNA for the CDR3: TGTGCCAGCACCCGGACTAGCGGAACCACAGATACGCAGTATTTT. The rearrangement joins TRBV2 to TRBJ2-3; TRBD2 matches 10 bases. The CDR3 consists of 15 residues. Germline trimming cut 7 bases from V and 2 bases from J; bases unmatched to any gene: 6. Germline-derived CDR1 and CDR2 are SNHLY and FYNNEI.